This T cell receptor beta chain derives from a study of shared clonotypes between healthy human individuals. CDR1 is SGDLS and CDR2 is YYNGEE in the germline V gene. The CDR3 has 17 amino acids. V lost 0 bases and J lost 6; bases outside the gene matches: 6. Naive CD8 cells were CD45RO-negative, positively selected for CCR7, excluding terminally differentiated effector memory CD45RA+ cells. Sequencing used immunoSEQ multiplex PCR; TCRdb keeps in-frame clones, though not all of them. This sample has around 1.9 million clones, with 93% found just once. This receptor was obtained from a man aged 18 to 29 in good health. Some clones in this sample may be carry-over from other donors' samples. The material sequenced was naive CD8+ T cells from PBMCs. The V and J genes are TRBV9 and TRBJ2-2, with 12 bases fitting TRBD2. This CDR3 reads CASSVDPSGRGSGELFF. The CDR3 nucleotides read TGTGCCAGCAGCGTAGACCCTAGCGGGAGGGGATCCGGGGAGCTGTTTTTT.